Following are 15 T cell receptor beta chains from one sample sequenced in a study of T-cell reconstitution after alpha-beta-depleted transplantation in children. It was with unique molecular identifiers that the TCRbeta library was prepared. One entry per CDR3 protein results from TCRdb running MiXCR on the PCR reads. The sample consists of 300,000 or so distinct CDR3 sequences, 9.9% of them appearing once. Here the sequenced sample was PBMCs from the stem cell graft donor, taken from the stem cell graft. The receptors come from a human donor who donated a stem cell graft to a child with SCID.

This clonotype occurred a few times. The J gene is TRBJ2-7, the V gene TRBV11-2; no definite D call. The germline V gene encodes CDR1 SGHAT and CDR2 FQNNGV. The CDR3 runs to 11 residues. V was pared by 0 bases and J by 6 bases, with 3 bases between. CDR3 nucleotide sequence: TGTGCCAGCAGCTTAGACTCCGAGCAGTACTTC. This codes for CASSLDSEQYF.

This clonotype was detected ten times or more. The chain couples TRBV27 to TRBJ2-2; D perhaps matches TRBD2 (5 bases). The germline CDR1 and CDR2 sequences are MNHEY and SMNVEV (reference sequence). The CDR3 contains 18 residues. Trimming stripped 5 bases from V and 0 bases from J, with 19 bases between. The CDR3 region is CASSLRNAGSSNTGELFF. CDR3 nucleotide sequence: TGTGCCAGCAGTCTAAGGAACGCGGGCTCCTCGAACACCGGGGAGCTGTTTTTT.

This clonotype showed up just a few times. The V gene is TRBV12-3 or TRBV12-4, the J gene TRBJ2-3; D unresolved. V was pared by 0 bases and J by 6 bases, with 7 bases between. This CDR3 region has 13 residues. The CDR3 loop is CASSLAVPDTQYF. CDR3 bases: TGTGCCAGCAGTTTAGCGGTCCCGGATACGCAGTATTTT.

V usage is TRBV7-6 and J usage is TRBJ2-3, with 8 bases identical to TRBD2. The CDR3 extends over 18 amino acids. V lost 6 bases to trimming and J lost 3 bases; unmatched junction nucleotides: 17. The V gene's germline CDR1 is SGHVS and CDR2 FNYEAQ. This CDR3 reads CASRPTSPFGGATDTQYF. Here the CDR3 DNA reads TGTGCCAGCAGACCTACATCCCCCTTCGGGGGGGCAACAGATACGCAGTATTTT.

This clonotype has just a few counts. This rearrangement joins TRBV6-1 to TRBJ1-2, with unresolved D. This CDR3 comprises 12 residues. Germline V gene sequence: CDR1 MNHNS, CDR2 SASEGT. The germline V and J ends were trimmed by 7 bases and 3 bases, with 9 bases remaining between them. CDR3 DNA sequence: TGTGCCAGCACCGGCCCCCACTATGGCTACACCTTC. Protein sequence: CASTGPHYGYTF.

The chain carries TRBV19 and TRBJ1-5; 7 bases line up with TRBD1. The CDR3 loop spans 14 amino acids. Trimming cost V 5 bases and J 3 bases; bases outside gene matches: 4. Germline V gives CDR1 LNHDA, CDR2 SQIVND (reference sequence). CDR3 bases: TGTGCCAGTAGTGACAGGGAGGTCAATCAGCCCCAGCATTTT. Encoded protein: CASSDREVNQPQHF.

This clonotype has only a few counts. The chain recombines TRBV12-3 or TRBV12-4 with TRBJ2-7, with 8 bases that match TRBD1. The trim removed 2 bases at V and 6 bases at J, leaving 6 bases unmatched. The CDR3 is 14 amino acids. In DNA, the CDR3 is TGTGCCAGCAGTTTAAGGGACAGGCTTCTCGAGCAGTACTTC. Its translation is CASSLRDRLLEQYF.

This clonotype has at least ten counts. This chain uses TRBV6-5 with TRBJ2-1; unclear D gene. There are 17 residues in the CDR3. V shed 9 bases and J shed 0 bases, with 21 bases lying between them. In germline, CDR1 is MNHEY, CDR2 SVGAGI. This chain's CDR3 is CASRAYWDFSSYNEQFF. The CDR3 DNA follows: TGTGCCAGTCGGGCTTATTGGGATTTTAGCTCCTACAATGAGCAGTTCTTC.

V and J are TRBV7-9 and TRBJ2-7, with D unclear. V lost 5 bases and J 4 bases, leaving 12 bases between the germline ends. The V gene's germline CDR1 is SEHNR and CDR2 FQNEAQ (reference sequence). The CDR3 totals 13 residues. CDR3 in amino acids: CASSGLVGYEQYF. The CDR3 nucleotides are TGTGCCAGCAGCGGCTTGGTGGGATACGAGCAGTACTTC.

In this sample, this clonotype turned up many times. The chain uses TRBV7-3 and TRBJ1-1; TRBD1 matches 7 bases. Trimming took 1 base from V and 6 from J; bases not matched to a gene: 2. Germline values: CDR1 SGHTA, CDR2 FQGTGA. The CDR3 runs to 13 residues. For the CDR3, the DNA is TGTGCCAGCAGCTTAAGACAGGGTTCTGAAGCTTTCTTT. Translation: CASSLRQGSEAFF.

This clonotype occurred many times. The V call is TRBV14, the J call TRBJ1-5, with D perhaps matching TRBD1 (5 bases). Per the germline V gene, CDR1 is SGHDN and CDR2 is FVKESK. This CDR3 is built from 13 residues. V shed 2 bases and J shed 11 bases, with 13 bases lying between them. CDR3 nucleotide sequence: TGTGCCAGCAGCCAATATTATCCAGGGACCCAGCATTTT. Translated: CASSQYYPGTQHF. The whole variable domain, remainder taken from reference TRBV14 and TRBJ1-5, is EAGVTQFPSHSVIEKGQTVTLRCDPISGHDNLYWYRRVMGKEIKFLLHFVKESKQDESGMPNNRFLAERTGGTYSTLKVQPAELEDSGVYFCASSQYYPGTQHFGDGTRLSIL.

The V and J genes are TRBV9 and TRBJ2-7; tentative D call: TRBD1 (5 bases). V lost 3 bases, J lost 0 bases, and 13 bases lay in between. The CDR3 extends over 15 amino acids. CDR1 SGDLS and CDR2 YYNGEE come from the germline V gene. CDR3 sequence reads: CASSASHRSSYEQYF. Written as DNA, the CDR3 is TGTGCCAGCAGCGCCTCCCACAGGAGCTCCTACGAGCAGTACTTC.

The rearrangement links TRBV5-5 to TRBJ1-2; 7 bases fit TRBD1. Trimming removed 5 bases from V and 0 bases from J; junction bases left unmatched: 13. This CDR3 has 17 residues. Germline values: CDR1 SGHKS, CDR2 YYEKEE (reference sequence). The CDR3 DNA reads as TGTGCCAGCAGACGTGGGATCCGGGACAGTCCTAACTATGGCTACACCTTC. Encoded protein: CASRRGIRDSPNYGYTF.

This clonotype was counted at least ten times. This rearrangement joins TRBV9 to TRBJ2-1, with 11 bases that match TRBD2. Per germline, CDR1 SGDLS and CDR2 YYNGEE. The CDR3 length is 16 residues. Unmatched junction bases numbered 7, after V lost 2 bases and J lost 6 bases. CDR3 sequence (DNA): TGTGCCAGCAGCGTGGGACTAGCGGAAATGGGCAATGAGCAGTTCTTC. Protein product: CASSVGLAEMGNEQFF.

V is TRBV20-1 and J is TRBJ2-7, with D unresolved. The CDR3 extends over 13 amino acids. Germline lookup yields CDR1 DFQATT and CDR2 SNEGSKA (reference sequence). Trimming removed 3 bases at V and 5 bases at J, with 14 bases between. CDR3 DNA sequence: TGCAGTGCTAGTTTGGCAGGTATAAACGAGCAGTACTTC. Translated, it gives CSASLAGINEQYF.